These 32 T cell receptor beta chains came from one sample sequenced in a study of monozygotic twins with inflammatory bowel disease. TCRdb derives one entry per CDR3 protein from the 5' RACE reads, leaving out DNA. The table gives around 140,000 distinct CDR3 sequences; the top ten clones make up about 2.6% of it. Sequenced: blood. The receptors stem from a human donor with ulcerative colitis or Crohn's disease, or a healthy co-twin of an affected twin (not recorded which).

The chain is built from TRBV4-3 and TRBJ2-2; TCRdb's assignment of TRBD1 cannot be checked, as there is no DNA. The CDR3 is made up of 18 amino acids. CDR1 and CDR2 from the germline V gene are LGHNA and YSLEER. This CDR3 reads CASSQEMEGVVFTGELFF.

The chain links TRBV5-1 to TRBJ1-2; with no DNA, the TCRdb D assignment of TRBD1 cannot be verified. There are 14 residues in the CDR3. Looked up from germline, CDR1 is SGHRS and CDR2 is YFSETQ. The chain's CDR3 is CASSPGQPVYGYTF.

V is TRBV7-2 and J is TRBJ2-7; TCRdb designates TRBD2, a call that cannot be tested without DNA. Germline V gene lookup returns CDR1 SGHTA and CDR2 FQGNSA. The CDR3 has 16 residues. CDR3 sequence reads: CASSSGLAIYSYEQYF.

The gene calls are TRBV20-1 and TRBJ2-2; TCRdb returns TRBD1, unconfirmable since there is no DNA. CDR1 DFQATT and CDR2 SNEGSKA come from the germline V gene (reference sequence). The CDR3 has 13 amino acids. CDR3 sequence reads: CSARVGHTGELFF.

This chain uses TRBV5-1 with TRBJ2-7; checking the TCRdb D call of TRBD1 is not possible without DNA. CDR1 and CDR2 (germline): SGHRS, YFSETQ. The CDR3 spans 14 residues. CDR3 amino acids: CASSPGTESSEQYF. The variable domain in full, completed from reference TRBV5-1 and TRBJ2-7, reads KAGVTQTPRYLIKTRGQQVTLSCSPISGHRSVSWYQQTPGQGLQFLFEYFSETQRNKGNFPGRFSGRQFSNSRSEMNVSTLELGDSALYLCASSPGTESSEQYFGPGTRLTVT.

This chain joins TRBV7-9 and TRBJ2-2. The CDR3 is 16 amino acids. The V gene's germline CDR1 is SEHNR and CDR2 FQNEAQ (reference sequence). The CDR3 here is CASSLELTGNTGELFF.

J is TRBJ1-2 and V is TRBV4-1; TCRdb proposes TRBD1, but this gene call is untestable without DNA. Germline V gives CDR1 MGHRA, CDR2 YSYEKL. This CDR3 is 17 amino acids long. CDR3 sequence reads: CASSQATQVPARSGYTF.

The chain combines TRBV10-3 with TRBJ2-5. CDR3 size: 12 residues. Per germline, CDR1 ENHRY and CDR2 SYGVKD. The CDR3 here is CAISDSEETQYF.

The chain is built from TRBV29-1 and TRBJ2-3; TCRdb designates TRBD1, a call that cannot be tested without DNA. This CDR3 has 13 amino acids. Germline V CDR1 and CDR2: SQVTM, ANQGSEA. The CDR3 loop is CSVRTGGGDTQYF.

This chain uses TRBV19 with TRBJ1-1; TCRdb selects TRBD1, and the lack of DNA leaves this call unchecked. Germline-derived CDR1 and CDR2 are LNHDA and SQIVND (reference sequence). There are 14 residues in the CDR3. The CDR3 protein is CASRMRGMNTEAFF.

This chain connects TRBV30 to TRBJ1-5; TCRdb reports TRBD1, a call that lacks DNA to check it against. This CDR3 has 13 residues. Per germline, CDR1 GTSNPN and CDR2 SVGIG (reference sequence). CDR3 loop: CAWGGRGLQPQHF.

V and J are TRBV5-1 and TRBJ2-2; the D gene TCRdb calls, TRBD1, cannot be checked with no DNA. The CDR3 covers 15 residues. The germline gives CDR1 SGHRS, CDR2 YFSETQ. CDR3 protein: CASSLIQGSAGELFF.

This CDR3 is CSASKPATEAFF. The chain couples TRBV20-1 to TRBJ1-1. The germline CDR1 and CDR2 sequences are DFQATT and SNEGSKA (reference sequence). This CDR3 comprises 12 residues.

The J gene is TRBJ2-5, the V gene TRBV12-3 or TRBV12-4; TCRdb proposes TRBD2, but this gene call is untestable without DNA. The CDR3 runs to 13 residues. The CDR3 loop is CASSYRSGGTQYF.

The CDR3 loop is CASSHRGDKPQHF. V gene TRBV4-3 combines with J gene TRBJ1-5; lacking DNA, the TRBD1 call made by TCRdb goes unchecked. Looked up from germline, CDR1 is LGHNA and CDR2 is YSLEER. CDR3 length: 13 residues.

The chain has TRBV27 and TRBJ2-7; TCRdb designates TRBD1, a call that cannot be tested without DNA. The CDR3 consists of 13 residues. Germline assignment: CDR1 MNHEY and CDR2 SMNVEV (reference sequence). This chain's CDR3 is CASSLSRAYEQYF.

The gene calls are TRBV7-2 and TRBJ2-5; there is no DNA to check the TCRdb D call of TRBD1. The CDR3 runs 15 residues. Germline-derived CDR1 and CDR2 are SGHTA and FQGNSA. CDR3 in amino acids: CASSFSRTEKETQYF.

The V gene is TRBV7-2, the J gene TRBJ1-5; TCRdb outputs TRBD1, but without DNA this stays unchecked. CDR1 and CDR2 (germline): SGHTA, FQGNSA. This CDR3 region has 14 residues. The CDR3 sequence is CASSFGGYNQPQHF.

The V call is TRBV5-4, the J call TRBJ2-7; TCRdb returns TRBD1, unconfirmable since there is no DNA. From germline, CDR1 is SGHNT and CDR2 YYREEE (reference sequence). The CDR3 contains 14 residues. CDR3 region: CASSPSGQGYEQYF.

V gene TRBV7-6 combines with J gene TRBJ2-3; lacking DNA, the TRBD2 call made by TCRdb goes unchecked. The CDR3 spans 17 residues. The V gene's germline CDR1 is SGHVS and CDR2 FNYEAQ. The CDR3: CASSLAGETPSTDTQYF.

The chain couples TRBV20-1 to TRBJ2-6; with no DNA, the TCRdb D assignment of TRBD1 cannot be verified. Per germline, CDR1 DFQATT and CDR2 SNEGSKA (reference sequence). The CDR3 is 17 amino acids. The CDR3 sequence: CSARAGGATSGANVLTF.

V and J are TRBV12-3 or TRBV12-4 and TRBJ2-5. CDR3 length equals 14 residues. The CDR3 loop reads CASRPRQYQETQYF.

The chain carries TRBV5-1 and TRBJ2-5; the TRBD1 assignment by TCRdb is unverifiable without DNA. The germline CDR1 and CDR2 sequences are SGHRS and YFSETQ. The CDR3 has 14 amino acids. CDR3 sequence: CASSGGTPQETQYF.

The chain is built from TRBV20-1 and TRBJ2-2; the TRBD1 assignment by TCRdb is unverifiable without DNA. The length of the CDR3 is 14 residues. Germline CDR1 and CDR2: DFQATT and SNEGSKA (reference sequence). CDR3 sequence reads: CSARWGARTGELFF.

The chain is built from TRBV7-6 and TRBJ2-3; TCRdb's D gene call, TRBD2, goes unchecked for lack of DNA. The CDR3 contains 15 residues. Per germline, CDR1 SGHVS and CDR2 FNYEAQ. The chain's CDR3 is CASSLGGARTDTQYF.

This rearrangement joins TRBV7-3 to TRBJ1-1; checking the TCRdb D call of TRBD1 is not possible without DNA. CDR3 length: 14 residues. The germline gives CDR1 SGHTA, CDR2 FQGTGA. CDR3 protein: CASSRGGGNTEAFF.

The chain couples TRBV7-6 to TRBJ2-1; TCRdb's assignment of TRBD2 cannot be checked, as there is no DNA. Germline-derived CDR1 and CDR2 are SGHVS and FNYEAQ. This CDR3 has 12 residues. Here the CDR3 reads CASSSGLAGLFF.

This chain connects TRBV10-3 to TRBJ2-3. The CDR3 covers 14 residues. In germline, CDR1 is ENHRY, CDR2 SYGVKD. The CDR3 sequence: CAISESRGSDTQYF.

V and J are TRBV7-9 and TRBJ2-5; TCRdb picks TRBD1, but there is no DNA to check that call. This CDR3 contains 13 residues. Germline CDR1 SEHNR, CDR2 FQNEAQ (reference sequence). CDR3 loop: CASTELGPETQYF. Together with reference TRBV7-9 and TRBJ2-5, the CDR3 gives the full variable domain: DTGVSQNPRHKITKRGQNVTFRCDPISEHNRLYWYRQTLGQGPEFLTYFQNEAQLEKSRLLSDRFSAERPKGSFSTLEIQRTEQGDSAMYLCASTELGPETQYFGPGTRLLVL.

V usage is TRBV30 and J usage is TRBJ2-1; TCRdb names TRBD2, which stays unverified in the absence of DNA. The CDR3 sequence is 16 residues long. Germline assignment: CDR1 GTSNPN and CDR2 SVGIG (reference sequence). The CDR3 spells CAWSVRGSGGSREQFF.

The V call is TRBV5-1, the J call TRBJ2-3. Germline V gene data show CDR1 as SGHRS and CDR2 as YFSETQ. CDR3 length: 12 residues. CDR3 amino acids: CASSLEKDTQYF.

The V call is TRBV5-1, the J call TRBJ2-5. Germline-derived CDR1 and CDR2 are SGHRS and YFSETQ. This CDR3 has 14 amino acids. The CDR3 spells CASSYGFQEETQYF.